This T cell receptor beta chain was sequenced during a study of radiation and T cells in renal cell carcinoma. Time point denoted: baseline pretreatment blood. Treatment specified: 15 Gy SBRT to primary tumor, nephrectomy 4 weeks later. Assay used: immunoSEQ multiplex PCR; TCRdb lists only in-frame clones, some missing. Here the sample spans 110,000 to 150,000 clones, roughly 85% being singletons. The CDR3 is 16 amino acids. V trimming: 4 bases; J trimming: 7 bases; junction bases outside the gene matches: 9. Germline V gene data show CDR1 as SGHVS and CDR2 as FNYEAQ. This TCR was sampled from a woman between 50 and 59 years old with renal cell carcinoma. The chain recombines TRBV7-6 with TRBJ2-2; 10 nucleotides align to TRBD1. Sequenced here: blood, sampled from a patient whose treatment included radiotherapy and nephrectomy. For the CDR3, the DNA is TGTGCCAGCAGCTCCGGGACAGGGGAGTTTGGCGGGGAGCTGTTTTTT. This codes for CASSSGTGEFGGELFF.